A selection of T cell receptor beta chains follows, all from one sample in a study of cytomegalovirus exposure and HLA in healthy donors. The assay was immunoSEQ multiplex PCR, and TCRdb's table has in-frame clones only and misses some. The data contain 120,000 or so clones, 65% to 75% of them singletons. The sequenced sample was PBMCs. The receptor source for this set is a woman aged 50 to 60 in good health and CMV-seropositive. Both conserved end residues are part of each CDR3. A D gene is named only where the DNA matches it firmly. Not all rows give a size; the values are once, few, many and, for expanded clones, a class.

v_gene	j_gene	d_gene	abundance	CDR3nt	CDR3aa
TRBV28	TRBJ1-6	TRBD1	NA	TGTGCCAGCAGGTCTTTCGGGACAGACAATTCACCCCTCCACTTT	CASRSFGTDNSPLHF
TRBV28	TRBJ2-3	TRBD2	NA	TGTGCCAGCAGTTTGACTAGCGGGAGAGTGAAAAGCACAGATACGCAGTATTTT	CASSLTSGRVKSTDTQYF
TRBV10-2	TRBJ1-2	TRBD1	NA	TGCGCCAGCAGTCCCGCGACAGGGGGGGTTGGGGACTATGGCTACACCTTC	CASSPATGGVGDYGYTF
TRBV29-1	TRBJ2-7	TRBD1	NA	TGCAGCGTTGAAGATCTGCCCCCGGGACAGGGTGTCCTTTTAGTCTCAAAGTACTTC	CSVEDLPPGQGVLLVSKYF
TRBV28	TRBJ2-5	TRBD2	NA	TGTGCCAGCAGTTCCGGACTAGCGCCGAACCAAGAGACCCAGTACTTC	CASSSGLAPNQETQYF
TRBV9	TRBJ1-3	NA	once	TGTGCCAGCAGCGAAGGGGAGGGCAGGGTCGGAAACACCATATATTTT	CASSEGEGRVGNTIYF
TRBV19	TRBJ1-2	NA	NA	TGTGCCAGTAGTATAGGTCACAGTCGTAACTATGGCTACACCTTC	CASSIGHSRNYGYTF
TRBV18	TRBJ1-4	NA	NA	TGTGCCAGCTCATCCTTACAGGCCCCAACTAATGAAAAACTGTTTTTT	CASSSLQAPTNEKLFF
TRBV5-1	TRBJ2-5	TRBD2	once	TGCGCCACCACGGCGGGGGGAGAGACCCAGTACTTC	CATTAGGETQYF
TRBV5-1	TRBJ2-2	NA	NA	TGCGCCAGCAGCTTCGGACAGATCCAGAACACCGGGGAGCTGTTTTTT	CASSFGQIQNTGELFF
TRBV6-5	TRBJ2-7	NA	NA	TGTGCCAGCAGTTACTCGTTTCTGCGGAGCTCCTACGAGCAGTACTTC	CASSYSFLRSSYEQYF
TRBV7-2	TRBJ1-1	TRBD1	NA	TGTGCCAGCAGCTTATGGGGACAGAGGGACACTGAAGCTTTCTTT	CASSLWGQRDTEAFF
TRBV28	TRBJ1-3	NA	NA	TGTGCCAGCAGTCCTCCGGAGAGGCTATCTGGAAACACCATATATTTT	CASSPPERLSGNTIYF
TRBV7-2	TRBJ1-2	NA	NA	TGTGCCAGCAGCGTCGACAGTAACTATGGCTACACCTTC	CASSVDSNYGYTF
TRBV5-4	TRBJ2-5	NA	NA	TGTGCCAGCAGCGAACAGCTGGCGGAGACCCAGTACTTC	CASSEQLAETQYF
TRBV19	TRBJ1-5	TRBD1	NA	TGTGCCAGTAGGCCCGGGACAGCTAGCAATCAGCCCCAGCATTTT	CASRPGTASNQPQHF
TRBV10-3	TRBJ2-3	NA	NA	TGTGCCATCAGTGAATCAAAGACAACCAGCACAGATACGCAGTATTTT	CAISESKTTSTDTQYF
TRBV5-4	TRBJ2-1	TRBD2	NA	TGTGCCAGCAGCTTGGGGGGGGCGGGAGGGTACAATGAGCAGTTCTTC	CASSLGGAGGYNEQFF
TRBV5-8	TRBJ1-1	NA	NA	TGTGCCAGCAGCTGGACAACGATGACTGAAGCTTTCTTT	CASSWTTMTEAFF
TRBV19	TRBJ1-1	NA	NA	TGTGCCAGTAGTATGGGGGGGCTTGGGCACACTGAAGCTTTCTTT	CASSMGGLGHTEAFF
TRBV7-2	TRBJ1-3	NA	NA	TGTGCCAGCAGCCTTTGGACAAACTCTGGAAACACCATATATTTT	CASSLWTNSGNTIYF
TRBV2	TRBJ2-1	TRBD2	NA	TGTGCCAGCAGCCTTAGCGGGGGGGTATCCTACAATGAGCAGTTCTTC	CASSLSGGVSYNEQFF
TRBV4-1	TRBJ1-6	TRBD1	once	TGCGCCAGCAGCCAAGTAGGACAGGGGGCGTATTCACCCCTCCACTTT	CASSQVGQGAYSPLHF
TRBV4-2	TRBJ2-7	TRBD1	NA	TGTGCCAGCAGCCCTCACCAGGGACAGGGGAACGAGCAGTACTTC	CASSPHQGQGNEQYF
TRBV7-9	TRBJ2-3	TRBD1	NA	TGTGCCAGCAGCCCTTGGGACAGGGAGGTCTCAGATACGCAGTATTTT	CASSPWDREVSDTQYF
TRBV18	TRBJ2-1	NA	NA	TGTGCCAGCCGGGGGACAGTTTTCAGTGAGCAGTTCTTC	CASRGTVFSEQFF
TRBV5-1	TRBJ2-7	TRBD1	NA	TGCGCCAGCAGCTTGGGAGGGACAGTCTACGAGCAGTACTTC	CASSLGGTVYEQYF
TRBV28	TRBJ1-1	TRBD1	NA	TGTGCCAGCAGGACATCGACAGGGGGGACTGAAGCTTTCTTT	CASRTSTGGTEAFF
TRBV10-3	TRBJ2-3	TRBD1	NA	TGTGCCATCACCCCGACAGGGGCAGATACGCAGTATTTT	CAITPTGADTQYF
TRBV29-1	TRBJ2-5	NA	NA	TGCAGCGCCATTCGAACCACACAGAAAGAGACCCAGTACTTC	CSAIRTTQKETQYF
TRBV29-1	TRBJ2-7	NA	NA	TGCAGCGTCTCGGAGGGGTACGAGCAGTACTTC	CSVSEGYEQYF
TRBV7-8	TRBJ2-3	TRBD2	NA	TGTGCCAGCAGCTTAGAACTAGCGGGGGGGCCGGAAGATACGCAGTATTTT	CASSLELAGGPEDTQYF
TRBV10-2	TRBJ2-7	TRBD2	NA	TGCGCCAGCAGTGAAACCTCGGGGGGGCAGCAGTACTTC	CASSETSGGQQYF
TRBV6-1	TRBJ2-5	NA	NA	TGTGCCAGCATGGTGGGGAGAGAGACCCAGTACTTC	CASMVGRETQYF
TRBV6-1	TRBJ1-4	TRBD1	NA	TGTGCCAGTCTGACAGGGGGTATTGAAAAACTGTTTTTT	CASLTGGIEKLFF
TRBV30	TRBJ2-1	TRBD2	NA	TGTGCCTGGAGTGCCACCGGGACTAGCGGGTTCAATGAGCAGTTCTTC	CAWSATGTSGFNEQFF
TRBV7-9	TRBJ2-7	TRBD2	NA	TGTGCCAGCAGCTTTGAAGCGGGGAACGAGCAGTACTTC	CASSFEAGNEQYF
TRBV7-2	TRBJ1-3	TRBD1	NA	TGTGCCAGCAGCGTATCCGGGACAGGAACTGGAAACACCATATATTTT	CASSVSGTGTGNTIYF
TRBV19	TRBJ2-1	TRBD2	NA	TGTGCCAGTAGTATCCTAGCGGGATATTCCTACAATGAGCAGTTCTTC	CASSILAGYSYNEQFF
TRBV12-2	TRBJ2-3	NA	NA	TGTGCAAGTCGCTTCGACAGGGGGCGAATTACAGATACGCAGTATTTT	CASRFDRGRITDTQYF
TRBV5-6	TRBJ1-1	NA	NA	TGTGCCAGCAGCTTGGCTGCGGGCACGACTGAAGCTTTCTTT	CASSLAAGTTEAFF
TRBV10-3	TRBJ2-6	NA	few	TGTGCCATCAGTGAAGGGGGAGCTGGGGCCAACGTCCTGACTTTC	CAISEGGAGANVLTF
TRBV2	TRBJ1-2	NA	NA	TGTGCCAGCACTCCTTCGGGACTCCCAGGGACCTTC	CASTPSGLPGTF
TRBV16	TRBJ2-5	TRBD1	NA	TGTGCCAGCAGCCAAGCCGGGACAGTAGAGACCCAGTACTTC	CASSQAGTVETQYF
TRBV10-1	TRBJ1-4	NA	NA	TGCGCCAGCAGTGATAGAGTTGATGAAAAACTGTTTTTT	CASSDRVDEKLFF
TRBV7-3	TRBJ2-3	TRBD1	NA	TGTGCCAGCAGTTCCGGGACAGGGTTGGCGGATACGCAGTATTTT	CASSSGTGLADTQYF